The 27 T cell receptor beta chains in this list originate from one sample, sequenced in a study of T cell repertoires in cytomegalovirus infection. No cognate antigen is known for these TCRs. TCRdb re-derived calls from the reads in MiXCR, one entry per CDR3 protein. This table has approximately 1,000,000 distinct CDR3 sequences, around 30% appearing once. Material: cultured CD8+ T cells from PBMCs, obtained from culture after CMV antigen stimulation. The receptors were gathered from a human donor in good health (CMV status not recorded). Some clones in this sample may be carry-over from other donors' samples.

The CDR3 spells CASSESVRGRREQYV. DNA of the CDR3: TGTGCCAGCAGTGAGAGCGTCAGGGGGCGGAGGGAGCAGTACGTC. The chain is built from TRBV2 and TRBJ2-7, with 8 bases identical to TRBD1. The CDR3 is 15 residues long. Germline V gives CDR1 SNHLY, CDR2 FYNNEI. With V trimmed by 3 bases and J by 7 bases, 11 bases remained unmatched.

About this clonotype itself: The junction shows a germline mismatch at one end, possibly a read error. The chain couples TRBV11-2 to TRBJ2-1, with 8 positions matching TRBD2. The CDR3 runs 17 residues. From germline, CDR1 is SGHAT and CDR2 FQNNGV. This CDR3 is CASSRGWRGVSYNGQFF. In DNA form, the CDR3 reads TGTGCCAGCAGCCGAGGGTGGCGGGGGGTTTCTTACAATGGGCAGTTCTTC. Variable domain in full (rest from reference TRBV11-2 and TRBJ2-1): EAGVAQSPRYKIIEKRQSVAFWCNPISGHATLYWYQQILGQGPKLLIQFQNNGVVDDSQLPKDRFSAERLKGVDSTLKIQPAKLEDSAVYLCASSRGWRGVSYNGQFFGPGTRLTVL.

The chain is built from TRBV7-6 and TRBJ2-3; maybe TRBD1 (6 bases). The germline V gene has CDR1 SGHVS and CDR2 FNYEAQ. The V end was cut by 5 bases, the J end by 7 bases, with 19 bases between. The CDR3 covers 15 residues. The CDR3 here is CASSHRQGYLNTQYF. For the CDR3, the DNA is TGTGCCAGCAGCCACCGGCAGGGGTACCTGAATACGCAGTATTTT.

This clonotype came up a few times. The V call is TRBV6-2 or TRBV6-3, the J call TRBJ1-1; maybe TRBD1 (5 bases). Germline lookup yields CDR1 MNHEY and CDR2 SVGEGT. The CDR3 spans 15 residues. V was trimmed by 2 bases and J by 3 bases, leaving 13 bases between them. CDR3 in amino acids: CASSYLFDRYTEAFF. The CDR3 region has the DNA TGTGCCAGCAGTTACCTATTCGACAGATACACTGAAGCTTTCTTT.

Here the CDR3 DNA reads TGTGCCAGCAGTTACCCTGTACTAGCGGGGGTAGGGACCTACAATGAGCAGTTCTTC. Translation gives CASSYPVLAGVGTYNEQFF. The V and J genes are TRBV6-2 or TRBV6-3 and TRBJ2-1, with 11 bases lining up with TRBD2. From germline, CDR1 is MNHEY and CDR2 SVGEGT. The CDR3 sequence is 19 residues long. The J segment lost 2 bases and the V segment lost 2 bases, leaving 11 bases of the junction unmatched.

The rearrangement links TRBV4-1 to TRBJ2-3; 9 nucleotides line up with TRBD1. The CDR3 extends over 15 amino acids. The germline V gene encodes CDR1 MGHRA and CDR2 YSYEKL. V was pared by 4 bases and J by 2 bases, with 4 bases of the junction left unmatched. CDR3 DNA sequence: TGCGCCAGCAGCCGGGCACAGGGGGCCACAGATACGCAGTATTTT. This gives the protein CASSRAQGATDTQYF.

This clonotype came up once. The rearrangement uses TRBV10-3 and TRBJ2-1; D is undetermined. Trimming took 7 bases from V and 0 from J, leaving 7 bases between them. Germline values: CDR1 ENHRY, CDR2 SYGVKD. The CDR3 spans 13 residues. The CDR3 loop is CAIKVDSYNEQFF. In nucleotides, the CDR3 is TGTGCCATCAAGGTAGACTCCTACAATGAGCAGTTCTTC.

This clonotype was seen more than once but under ten times. The rearrangement links TRBV10-2 to TRBJ2-1; D call uncertain. Trimming left V 4 bases short and J 4 bases short, with 8 bases between. The CDR3 contains 13 residues. The germline V gene has CDR1 WSHSY and CDR2 SAAADI. The CDR3 DNA sequence: TGCGCCAGCAGTGGGGCTGAGTACAATGAGCAGTTCTTC. Encoded protein: CASSGAEYNEQFF.

The chain joins TRBV5-4 to TRBJ2-1, with D perhaps TRBD1 or TRBD2 (5 bases each). V was clipped by 4 bases and J by 2 bases, with 13 bases between them. Germline CDR1 is SGHNT and CDR2 is YYREEE (reference sequence). There are 15 residues in the CDR3. The CDR3 nucleotides are TGTGCCAGCAGCGGGGGACCACCTCCCTACAATGAGCAGTTCTTC. Its translation: CASSGGPPPYNEQFF. Using reference TRBV5-4 and TRBJ2-1 for the parts outside the CDR3, the full variable domain is ETGVTQSPTHLIKTRGQQVTLRCSSQSGHNTVSWYQQALGQGPQFIFQYYREEENGRGNFPPRFSGLQFPNYSSELNVNALELDDSALYLCASSGGPPPYNEQFFGPGTRLTVL.

This clonotype has just a few counts. The chain employs TRBV10-3 and TRBJ2-7; D assignment may be TRBD1 or TRBD2 (5 bases each). CDR1 and CDR2 (germline): ENHRY, SYGVKD. This CDR3 is built from 12 residues. The germline V and J ends were trimmed by 11 bases and 5 bases, with 16 bases remaining between them. The CDR3 loop is CASRGASHEQYV. The DNA of the CDR3 is TGTGCCTCGAGGGGAGCAAGCCACGAGCAGTACGTC.

The rearrangement links TRBV6-2 or TRBV6-3 to TRBJ1-1, with D possibly TRBD1 on 5 matching bases. CDR1 MNHEY and CDR2 SVGEGT come from the germline V gene. Deletions cut 2 bases from V and 4 bases from J, with 8 bases between. There are 13 residues in the CDR3. CDR3: CASSYTTATEAFF. CDR3 nucleotide sequence: TGTGCCAGCAGTTACACGACAGCCACTGAAGCTTTCTTT.

The chain uses TRBV6-5 and TRBJ2-7, with a possible D match to TRBD1 (6 bases). With 0 bases removed from V and 7 bases from J, the gap between germline ends came to 19 bases. In germline, CDR1 is MNHEY, CDR2 SVGAGI. CDR3 size: 16 residues. The CDR3 protein is CASSYSPRDTLGEQYF. CDR3 bases: TGTGCCAGCAGTTACTCTCCTCGGGACACCTTAGGGGAGCAGTACTTC.

This clonotype was recorded a few times. The V and J genes are TRBV14 and TRBJ1-5, with unresolved D. CDR1 and CDR2 (germline): SGHDN, FVKESK. Trimming shortened V by 2 bases and J by 6 bases, and 8 bases separated the two germline ends. This CDR3 has 13 residues. CDR3 amino acids: CASSQLFGQPQHF. The CDR3 nucleotides read TGTGCCAGCAGCCAACTCTTCGGTCAGCCCCAGCATTTT.

The chain combines TRBV6-2 or TRBV6-3 with TRBJ2-2; D is possibly TRBD2 (5 bases). The CDR3 loop spans 17 amino acids. Germline loops: CDR1 MNHEY, CDR2 SVGEGT. Deletions cut 0 bases from V and 0 bases from J, with 11 bases between. CDR3 residues: CASSYSIRGTNTGELFF. CDR3 in DNA: TGTGCCAGCAGTTACTCGATTCGGGGAACGAACACCGGGGAGCTGTTTTTT.

The chain uses TRBV12-3 or TRBV12-4 and TRBJ1-2; 7 nucleotides agree with TRBD1. Germline trimming cut 10 bases from V and 4 bases from J; bases unmatched to any gene: 9. The CDR3 is 13 residues long. Here the CDR3 reads CAISTRDSYGYTF. Here the CDR3 DNA reads TGTGCCATCTCCACTCGGGACAGCTATGGCTACACCTTC.

The chain links TRBV6-1 to TRBJ1-5, with 8 nucleotides matching TRBD1. V trimming: 2 bases; J trimming: 0 bases; junction bases outside the gene matches: 9. Germline V lookup: CDR1 MNHNS, CDR2 SASEGT. The CDR3 length is 18 residues. The CDR3 bases are TGTGCCAGCAGTGAACGCAGGGGGCAGGGGTATAGCAATCAGCCCCAGCATTTT. Amino acid sequence: CASSERRGQGYSNQPQHF.

This clonotype was counted a few times. The chain couples TRBV18 to TRBJ2-5; TRBD1 aligns across 7 bases. J lost 5 bases, V lost 4 bases, and 7 bases had no gene match. The CDR3 spans 14 residues. Germline assignment: CDR1 KGHSH and CDR2 LQKENI. CDR3 nucleotide sequence: TGTGCCAGCTCACTCGACAGGGCCGTGGAGACCCAGTACTTC. Translation gives CASSLDRAVETQYF.

The chain combines TRBV20-1 with TRBJ1-1, with TRBD1 as a possible D gene (5 bases). The CDR3 contains 14 residues. Deletions cut 0 bases from V and 0 bases from J, with 8 bases between. The V gene's germline CDR1 is DFQATT and CDR2 SNEGSKA (reference sequence). For the CDR3, the DNA is TGCAGTGCTAGAGATGTGGGGCTGAACACTGAAGCTTTCTTT. Translating it yields CSARDVGLNTEAFF.

The rearrangement joins TRBV29-1 to TRBJ1-1; D is unclear. CDR3 size: 12 residues. The V gene's germline CDR1 is SQVTM and CDR2 ANQGSEA. V shed 6 bases and J shed 8 bases, with 16 bases lying between them. The CDR3 DNA reads as TGCAGCGTCTCAGCGGGGTTGGAGGAAGCTTTCTTT. Protein product: CSVSAGLEEAFF.

The sample holds a few counts of this clonotype. This rearrangement joins TRBV7-9 to TRBJ2-7; tentative D call: TRBD1 (6 bases). Germline V lookup: CDR1 SEHNR, CDR2 FQNEAQ (reference sequence). V was pared by 0 bases and J by 4 bases, with 10 bases between. The CDR3 spans 14 residues. The CDR3 DNA is TGTGCCAGCAGCTTAGCCGGGACAAGGTACGAGCAGTACTTC. The encoded protein is CASSLAGTRYEQYF.

The J gene is TRBJ2-1, the V gene TRBV19; 7 bases map to TRBD1. CDR3 length equals 15 residues. Germline V lookup: CDR1 LNHDA, CDR2 SQIVND (reference sequence). The ends lost 7 bases at V and 2 bases at J; junction bases unmatched: 8. The CDR3 DNA is TGTGCCAGTATTCCCAGGGGGAGCCCCTACAATGAGCAGTTCTTC. Translated: CASIPRGSPYNEQFF.

The V and J genes are TRBV7-6 and TRBJ2-5, with 8 positions matching TRBD1. V shed 5 bases and J 5 bases; nucleotides not matched to a gene: 10. Germline V gene data show CDR1 as SGHVS and CDR2 as FNYEAQ. This CDR3 contains 15 residues. CDR3: CASSAGTGSSETQYF. For the CDR3, the DNA is TGTGCCAGCAGCGCCGGGACAGGCTCATCGGAGACCCAGTACTTC.

The rearrangement uses TRBV6-6 and TRBJ1-2; D is undetermined. This CDR3 comprises 12 residues. With 6 bases removed from V and 8 bases from J, the gap between germline ends came to 13 bases. Looked up from germline, CDR1 is MNHNY and CDR2 is SVGAGI (reference sequence). This chain's CDR3 is CASRTTVFGYTF. CDR3 nucleotide sequence: TGTGCCAGCAGAACGACGGTCTTCGGCTACACCTTC.

The CDR3 loop is CASSVTGQGNQPQHF. The DNA of the CDR3 is TGTGCCAGCAGTGTTACGGGACAGGGGAATCAGCCCCAGCATTTT. V gene TRBV6-4 combines with J gene TRBJ1-5, with TRBD1 matching over 10 bases. CDR3 length equals 15 residues. The germline gives CDR1 MRHNA, CDR2 SNTAGT. Trimming took 4 bases from V and 4 from J; bases not matched to a gene: 4.

The CDR3, as DNA: TGCGCCAGCAGCCAAAAGCTTGGACAGGGTCATGGCTACACCTTC. Its translation: CASSQKLGQGHGYTF. The chain couples TRBV4-1 to TRBJ1-2; 8 bases are shared with TRBD1. The CDR3 totals 15 residues. The J segment lost 6 bases and the V segment lost 2 bases, leaving 8 bases of the junction unmatched. Germline lookup yields CDR1 MGHRA and CDR2 YSYEKL.

This clonotype was counted ten times or more. This chain links TRBV6-1 with TRBJ2-5; D perhaps matches TRBD1 (5 bases). Trimming removed 8 bases at V and 4 bases at J, with 11 bases between. The CDR3 contains 12 residues. Germline-derived CDR1 and CDR2 are MNHNS and SASEGT. The CDR3 region has the DNA TGTGCCAGCGATCTGGGGCTAGAGACCCAGTACTTC. Protein sequence: CASDLGLETQYF.

This clonotype was recorded at least ten times. The chain recombines TRBV7-6 with TRBJ1-1; D gene uncertain. V lost 7 bases and J lost 1, with 7 bases in between. The CDR3 is 12 residues long. CDR1 and CDR2 (germline): SGHVS, FNYEAQ. The CDR3 sequence: CASTSGNTEAFF. CDR3 in DNA: TGTGCCAGCACAAGTGGGAACACTGAAGCTTTCTTT.